These 5 T cell receptor beta chains came from one sample sequenced in a study of regulatory T cells in long-lasting Graves disease (dated by TCRdb to 2020 to 2022). Reading the label with the study, this specimen's time point is: newly diagnosed GD, antithyroid drugs for less than 3 months. RNA was extracted from PBMCs in TRIzol for both TCR sequencing and RNA sequencing. The library was prepared using multiplex PCR. TCRdb shows the sequencer as Illumina HiSeq 4000. TCR beta libraries were built with iRepertoire HTBI primers and Arm-PCR amplification of CDR3 regions. TCRdb took the public reads, trimmed them with fastp at Q25, ran MiXCR for clone calling and kept in-frame beta chains. Under each unique CDR3 protein, matching rows form one entry showing the most common genes and DNA. This sample gives 530,000 or so distinct CDR3 sequences in total; roughly 13% of them show up just once. About 10% of the sample is taken by the ten largest.

These data are also associated with another study on T cells in Graves' hyperthyroidism and ophthalmopathy.

The sequences come from peripheral blood mononuclear cells (PBMCs), collected at new diagnosis, from a patient treated with antithyroid drugs. These receptors were taken from a man aged 25 to 40 with Graves disease. Donor details come from another sample of the same person, matched by shared clones.

Ten or more counts support this clonotype. The rearrangement links TRBV27 to TRBJ1-5, with unresolved D. The CDR3 has 14 amino acids. Germline V CDR1 and CDR2: MNHEY, SMNVEV (reference sequence). The V gene lost 5 bases and the J gene lost 4 bases, with 12 bases spanning the gap. CDR3 in amino acids: CASSPRLPNQPQHF. The CDR3 nucleotides read TGTGCCAGCAGTCCCCGACTCCCTAATCAGCCCCAGCATTTT.

This clonotype was observed many times. As DNA, the CDR3 is TGCGCCAGCAGCTTGGGCGGTCAAACTGGCTACACCTTC. This encodes CASSLGGQTGYTF. The chain combines TRBV5-1 with TRBJ1-2; unclear D gene. The CDR3 runs 13 residues. V lost 0 bases and J 7 bases, leaving 10 bases between the germline ends. The germline gives CDR1 SGHRS, CDR2 YFSETQ. Looking up the rest from reference TRBV5-1 and TRBJ1-2 gives the full variable domain: KAGVTQTPRYLIKTRGQQVTLSCSPISGHRSVSWYQQTPGQGLQFLFEYFSETQRNKGNFPGRFSGRQFSNSRSEMNVSTLELGDSALYLCASSLGGQTGYTFGSGTRLTVV.

This CDR3 reads CASSRLGGGVEQYF. CDR3 sequence (DNA): TGCGCCAGCAGCCGGCTCGGGGGGGGGGTCGAGCAGTACTTC. This chain connects TRBV4-1 to TRBJ2-7, with 8 bases identical to TRBD2. The V segment lost 4 bases and the J segment 6 bases; nucleotides outside the gene matches: 8. The CDR3 is made up of 14 amino acids. CDR1 is MGHRA, CDR2 YSYEKL, per germline.

This clonotype has ten or more counts. The genes are TRBV12-3 or TRBV12-4 and TRBJ2-7; D is possibly TRBD2 (6 bases). This CDR3 has 14 residues. Trimming removed 7 bases from V and 2 bases from J, with 15 bases in between. CDR3 in amino acids: CASTPTAGTYEQYF. The CDR3, as DNA: TGTGCCAGCACTCCGACAGCGGGCACCTACGAGCAGTACTTC.

This clonotype was counted ten times or more. CDR3 nucleotide sequence: TGTGCCTGGAAAGGTGCGGGGATCCACATGAACACTGAAGCTTTCTTT. This sequence encodes CAWKGAGIHMNTEAFF. The rearrangement uses TRBV30 and TRBJ1-1; D is unresolved. Trimming cost V 4 bases and J 0 bases, with 18 bases left between them. Germline V gene lookup returns CDR1 GTSNPN and CDR2 SVGIG (reference sequence). The CDR3 has 16 residues.